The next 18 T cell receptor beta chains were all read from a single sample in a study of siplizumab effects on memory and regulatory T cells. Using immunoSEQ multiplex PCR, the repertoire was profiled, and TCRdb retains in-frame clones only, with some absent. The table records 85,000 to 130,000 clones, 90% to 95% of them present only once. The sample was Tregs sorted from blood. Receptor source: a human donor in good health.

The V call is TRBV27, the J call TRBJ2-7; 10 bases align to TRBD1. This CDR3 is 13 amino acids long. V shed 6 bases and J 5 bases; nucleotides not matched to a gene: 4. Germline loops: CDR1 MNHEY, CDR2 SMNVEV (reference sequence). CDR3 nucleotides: TGTGCCAGCAGGACAGGGGGCGAACACGAGCAGTACTTC. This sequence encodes CASRTGGEHEQYF.

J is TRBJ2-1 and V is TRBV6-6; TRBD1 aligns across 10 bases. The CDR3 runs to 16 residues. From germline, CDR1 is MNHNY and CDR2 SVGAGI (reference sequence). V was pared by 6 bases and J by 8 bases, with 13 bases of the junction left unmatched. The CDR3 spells CASSSSGQGGSDEQFF. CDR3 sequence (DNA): TGTGCCAGCAGCTCATCCGGACAGGGGGGTAGCGATGAGCAGTTCTTC.

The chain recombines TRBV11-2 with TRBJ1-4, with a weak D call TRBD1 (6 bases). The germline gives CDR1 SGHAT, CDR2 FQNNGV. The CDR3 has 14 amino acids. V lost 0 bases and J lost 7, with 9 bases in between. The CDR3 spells CASSLERGSEKLFF. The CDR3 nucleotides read TGTGCCAGCAGCTTAGAGAGGGGGTCTGAAAAACTGTTTTTT.

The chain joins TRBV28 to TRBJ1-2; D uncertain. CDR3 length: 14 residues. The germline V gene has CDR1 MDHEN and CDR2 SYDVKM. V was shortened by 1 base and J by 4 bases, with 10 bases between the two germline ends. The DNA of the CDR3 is TGTGCCAGCAGTTTATTCCCGGTTATCTATGGCTACACCTTC. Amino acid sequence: CASSLFPVIYGYTF.

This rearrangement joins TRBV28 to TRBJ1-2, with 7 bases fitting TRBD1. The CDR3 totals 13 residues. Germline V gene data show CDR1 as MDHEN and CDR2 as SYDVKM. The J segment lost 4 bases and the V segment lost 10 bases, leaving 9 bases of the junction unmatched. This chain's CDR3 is CAIEGGVSYGYTF. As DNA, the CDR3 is TGTGCCATAGAAGGGGGCGTTAGCTATGGCTACACCTTC.

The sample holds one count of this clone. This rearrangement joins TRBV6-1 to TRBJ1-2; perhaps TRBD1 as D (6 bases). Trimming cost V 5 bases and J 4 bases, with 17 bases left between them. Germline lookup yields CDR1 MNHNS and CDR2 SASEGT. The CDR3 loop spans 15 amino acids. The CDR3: CASSQGQVSLYGYTF. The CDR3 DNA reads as TGTGCCAGCAGTCAGGGGCAAGTTTCCCTCTATGGCTACACCTTC.

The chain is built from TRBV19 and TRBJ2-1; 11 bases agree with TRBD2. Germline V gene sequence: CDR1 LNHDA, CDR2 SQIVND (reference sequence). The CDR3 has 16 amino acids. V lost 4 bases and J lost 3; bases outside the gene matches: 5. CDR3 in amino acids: CASSRGLADVYNEQFF. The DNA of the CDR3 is TGTGCCAGTAGTAGGGGACTAGCGGACGTCTACAATGAGCAGTTCTTC.

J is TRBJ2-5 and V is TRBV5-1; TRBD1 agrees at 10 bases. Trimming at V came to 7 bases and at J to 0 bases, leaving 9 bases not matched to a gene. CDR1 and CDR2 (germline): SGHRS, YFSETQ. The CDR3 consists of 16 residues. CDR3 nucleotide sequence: TGCGCCAGCGGGATCATGGGACAGGGGTACCAAGAGACCCAGTACTTC. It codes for CASGIMGQGYQETQYF.

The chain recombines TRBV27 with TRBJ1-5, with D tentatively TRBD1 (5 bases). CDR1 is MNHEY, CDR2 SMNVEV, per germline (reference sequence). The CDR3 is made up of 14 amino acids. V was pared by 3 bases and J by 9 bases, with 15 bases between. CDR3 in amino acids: CASSFGAALGPQHF. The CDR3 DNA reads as TGTGCCAGCAGTTTTGGGGCAGCTCTGGGGCCCCAGCATTTT.

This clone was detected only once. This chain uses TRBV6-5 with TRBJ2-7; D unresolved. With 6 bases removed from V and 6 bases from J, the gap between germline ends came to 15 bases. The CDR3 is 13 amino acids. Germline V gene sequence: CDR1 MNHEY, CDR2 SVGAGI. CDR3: CASRGMSRSEQYF. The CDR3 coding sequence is TGTGCCAGCAGGGGGATGAGCCGATCCGAGCAGTACTTC.

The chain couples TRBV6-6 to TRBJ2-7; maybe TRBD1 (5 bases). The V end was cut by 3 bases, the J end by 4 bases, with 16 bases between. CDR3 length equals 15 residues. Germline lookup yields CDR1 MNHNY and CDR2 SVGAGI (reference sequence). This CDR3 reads CASSYLAGFKYEQYF. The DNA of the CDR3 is TGTGCCAGCAGTTATCTGGCAGGGTTTAAATACGAGCAGTACTTC.

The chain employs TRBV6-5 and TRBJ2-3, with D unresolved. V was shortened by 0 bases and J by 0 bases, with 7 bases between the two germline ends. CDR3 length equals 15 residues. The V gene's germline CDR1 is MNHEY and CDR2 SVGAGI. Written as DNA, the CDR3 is TGTGCCAGCAGTTACTCAGTCCGTAGCACAGATACGCAGTATTTT. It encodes CASSYSVRSTDTQYF.

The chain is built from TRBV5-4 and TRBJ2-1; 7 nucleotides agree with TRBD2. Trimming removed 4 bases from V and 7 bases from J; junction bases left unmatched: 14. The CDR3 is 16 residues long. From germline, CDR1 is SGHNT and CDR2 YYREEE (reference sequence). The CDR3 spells CASSHKGRERSNEQFF. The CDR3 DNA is TGTGCCAGCAGCCATAAGGGGCGGGAGAGGAGTAATGAGCAGTTCTTC.

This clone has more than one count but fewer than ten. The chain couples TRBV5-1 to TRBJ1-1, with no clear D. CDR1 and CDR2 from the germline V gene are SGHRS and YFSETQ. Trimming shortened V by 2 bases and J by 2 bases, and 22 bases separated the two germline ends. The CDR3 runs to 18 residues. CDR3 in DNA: TGCGCCAGCAGCTTCCAGCAAACCGCATTCAATGCCAACACTGAAGCTTTCTTT. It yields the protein CASSFQQTAFNANTEAFF.

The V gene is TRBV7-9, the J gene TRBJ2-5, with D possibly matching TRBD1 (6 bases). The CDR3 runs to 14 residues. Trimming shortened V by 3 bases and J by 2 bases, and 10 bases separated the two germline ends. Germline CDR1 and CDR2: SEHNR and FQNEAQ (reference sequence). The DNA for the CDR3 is TGTGCCAGCAGCTTTAGACAGGAACAAGAGACCCAGTACTTC. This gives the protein CASSFRQEQETQYF.

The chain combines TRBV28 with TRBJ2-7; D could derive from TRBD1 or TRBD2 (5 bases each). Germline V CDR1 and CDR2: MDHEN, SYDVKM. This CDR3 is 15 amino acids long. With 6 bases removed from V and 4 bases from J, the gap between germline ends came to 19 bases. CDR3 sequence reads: CASSLPGTVAYEQYF. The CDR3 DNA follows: TGTGCCAGCAGCCTCCCCGGGACGGTTGCATACGAGCAGTACTTC.

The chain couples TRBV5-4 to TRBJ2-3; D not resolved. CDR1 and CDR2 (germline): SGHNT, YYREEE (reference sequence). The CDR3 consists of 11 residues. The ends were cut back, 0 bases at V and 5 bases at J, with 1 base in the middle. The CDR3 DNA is TGTGCCAGCAGCTTGGTAGATACGCAGTATTTT. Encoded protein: CASSLVDTQYF. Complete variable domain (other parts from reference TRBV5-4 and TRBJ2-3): ETGVTQSPTHLIKTRGQQVTLRCSSQSGHNTVSWYQQALGQGPQFIFQYYREEENGRGNFPPRFSGLQFPNYSSELNVNALELDDSALYLCASSLVDTQYFGPGTRLTVL.

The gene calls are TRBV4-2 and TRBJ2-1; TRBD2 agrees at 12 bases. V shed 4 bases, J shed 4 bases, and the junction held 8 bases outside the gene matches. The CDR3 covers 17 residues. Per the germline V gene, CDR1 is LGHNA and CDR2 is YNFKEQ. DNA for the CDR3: TGTGCCAGCAGCCGAGCCCCCGGGACTAGCGGGTACAATGAGCAGTTCTTC. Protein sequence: CASSRAPGTSGYNEQFF.